The present T cell receptor beta chain was sequenced within a study of T cells in localized non-small cell lung cancer. On this clone itself: What it binds is not known.

Measured with immunoSEQ multiplex PCR; TCRdb has only the in-frame clones, and not every one. Of roughly 64,000 clones listed, roughly 76% were seen once; the top ten hold just over 4.5%. The germline V gene encodes CDR1 ENHRY and CDR2 SYGVKD. The trim removed 3 bases at V and 7 bases at J, leaving 9 bases unmatched. CDR3 size: 16 residues. General study findings and limits: Tumor trailed uninvolved adjacent lung in T cell clonality, which peaked there. A median of about 58 of the top 100 tumor clones appeared in adjacent lung, which was paired and uninvolved. Higher adjacent-lung clonality was associated with shorter survival.

The starting material was PBMCs, obtained before any cancer treatment. The rearrangement joins TRBV10-3 to TRBJ2-1; 10 bases align to TRBD1. This clonotype was sampled from a man between 40 and 69 years old with stage II lung adenocarcinoma. The CDR3 protein is CAISDSPGQGRNEQFF. In DNA form, the CDR3 reads TGTGCCATCAGTGATTCCCCGGGACAGGGGAGGAATGAGCAGTTCTTC.